The present T cell receptor beta chain was sequenced within a study of blood T cell repertoires in COVID-19. Whole-study context: Samples taken during acute and convalescent COVID-19 were collected in the United States, Italy and Spain. T cells, B-cell-depleted T cells, or PBMCs provided the cDNA or gDNA that served as material.

This clone was observed once. This CDR3 is built from 16 residues. V shed 4 bases, J shed 0 bases, and the junction held 7 bases outside the gene matches. Germline V gene sequence: CDR1 SGHDT, CDR2 YYEEEE. Authors' data handling: Reference gene primer amplification gave estimated nucleated cell counts. Sequencing used immunoSEQ multiplex PCR; TCRdb keeps in-frame clones, though not all of them. The V and J calls and the clone size are those of that table, but D and trimming were determined from the DNA. The sample carries around 620,000 clones, around 89% recorded once. This sequence was found in a young woman with acute or convalescent COVID-19. Sequenced input: peripheral blood. This chain joins TRBV5-6 and TRBJ1-5, with 7 nucleotides matching TRBD1. CDR3 sequence: CASSGPRDSSNQPQHF. The DNA of the CDR3 is TGTGCCAGCAGCGGGCCCCGGGACAGTAGCAATCAGCCCCAGCATTTT. The variable domain in full, completed from reference TRBV5-6 and TRBJ1-5, reads DAGVTQSPTHLIKTRGQQVTLRCSPKSGHDTVSWYQQALGQGPQFIFQYYEEEERQRGNFPDRFSGHQFPNYSSELNVNALLLGDSALYLCASSGPRDSSNQPQHFGDGTRLSIL.